The clone carrying this TCR beta chain occurred a few times. Antigen: not known. Between the trimmed V and J ends, which lost 6 bases and 0 bases, there was a span of 11 bases. There are 15 residues in the CDR3. Germline V gives CDR1 SGHTA, CDR2 FQGNSA. This sample was included in a study of beta chain features in type 1 diabetes. Regarding the study as a whole: Shortening of TCRB CDR3s, moderate but significant, appeared in all four CD4+ subsets of Type 1 diabetes patients. Patients' naive, central memory and regulatory TCRB repertoires appeared more alike than those of healthy donors.

What was sequenced were expressed TCRB transcripts, since all of the isolated RNA had been reverse transcribed. TCRdb keeps only in-frame clones here, not all; method: immunoSEQ multiplex PCR. The sample carries some 350,000 clones, about 14% recorded once. Sorting with CD45RO/CCR7/CD25/CD127/CD95/CD27 yielded naive, central memory, regulatory and stem-like memory CD4+ cells. The chain couples TRBV7-2 to TRBJ2-2, with D unclear. This sequence was found in a woman between 18 and 30 years old with type 1 diabetes. Source material: naive CD4+ T cells from blood. The CDR3 bases are TGTGCCAGCAGAGCGACCAACACGAACACCGGGGAGCTGTTTTTT. Translating it yields CASRATNTNTGELFF.